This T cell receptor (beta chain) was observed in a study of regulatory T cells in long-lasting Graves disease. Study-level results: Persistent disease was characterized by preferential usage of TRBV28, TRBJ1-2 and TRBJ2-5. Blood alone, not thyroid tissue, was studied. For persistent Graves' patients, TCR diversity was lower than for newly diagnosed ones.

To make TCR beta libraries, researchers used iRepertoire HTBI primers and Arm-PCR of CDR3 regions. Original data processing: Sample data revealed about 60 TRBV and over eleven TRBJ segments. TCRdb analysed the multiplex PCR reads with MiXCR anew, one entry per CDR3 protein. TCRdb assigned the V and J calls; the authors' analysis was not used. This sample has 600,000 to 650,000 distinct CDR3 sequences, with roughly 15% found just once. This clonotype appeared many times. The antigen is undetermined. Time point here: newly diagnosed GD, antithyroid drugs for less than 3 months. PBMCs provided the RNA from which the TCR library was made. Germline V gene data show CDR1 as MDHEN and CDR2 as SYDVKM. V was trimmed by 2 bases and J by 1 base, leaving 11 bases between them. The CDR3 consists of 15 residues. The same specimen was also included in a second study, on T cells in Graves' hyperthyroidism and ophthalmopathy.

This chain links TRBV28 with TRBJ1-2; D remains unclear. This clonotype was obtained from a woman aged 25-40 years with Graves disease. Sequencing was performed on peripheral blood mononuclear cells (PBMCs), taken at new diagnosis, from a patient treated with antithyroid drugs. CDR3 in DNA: TGTGCCAGCAGTTTACCACAGAACCTTAACTATGGCTACACCTTC. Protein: CASSLPQNLNYGYTF.